The 17 T cell receptor beta chains below come from one sample, sequenced in a study of T cell changes during pregnancy in multiple sclerosis. The table came from immunoSEQ multiplex PCR; TCRdb's copy has only in-frame clones and leaves some out. The sample shows tens of thousands of clones, 90% of them seen only once. Sequenced here: peripheral blood, sampled after pregnancy. The receptors were gathered from a female donor in good health, enrolled as a control in a pregnancy study.

The chain recombines TRBV4-2 with TRBJ2-3; D perhaps matches TRBD2 (6 bases). Germline V gene sequence: CDR1 LGHNA, CDR2 YNFKEQ. Trimming took 3 bases from V and 10 from J, leaving 23 bases between them. The CDR3 covers 16 residues. CDR3 bases: TGTGCCAGCAGCCACCCGGGACTGGCACTTAAATGGGCGCAGTATTTT. Amino acids: CASSHPGLALKWAQYF.

A single count supports this clone. V usage is TRBV4-1 and J usage is TRBJ2-2, with 8 bases that match TRBD1. V was pared by 5 bases and J by 6 bases, with 8 bases of the junction left unmatched. The CDR3 is made up of 15 amino acids. Germline lookup yields CDR1 MGHRA and CDR2 YSYEKL. The CDR3 sequence: CASSDDHRGSGELFF. CDR3 DNA sequence: TGCGCCAGCAGCGATGACCACAGGGGGTCCGGGGAGCTGTTTTTT.

The chain couples TRBV7-6 to TRBJ1-1; 7 bases align to TRBD1. V trimming: 5 bases; J trimming: 3 bases; junction bases outside the gene matches: 9. Germline V lookup: CDR1 SGHVS, CDR2 FNYEAQ. The CDR3 length is 15 residues. CDR3 coding DNA: TGTGCCAGCAGCGCCCGACAGGGAAGGGACACTGAAGCTTTCTTT. This codes for CASSARQGRDTEAFF.

J is TRBJ1-5 and V is TRBV21-1; whether TRBD1, the table's D call, matches the DNA was not checked. TRBV21-1 is reported as a pseudogene. The CDR3 totals 18 residues. This CDR3 reads CASTQPGQGYYSNQPQHF. The CDR3 coding sequence is TGTGCCAGCACCCAGCCGGGACAGGGCTACTATAGCAATCAGCCCCAGCATTTT.

V is TRBV30 and J is TRBJ1-2; D is undetermined. This CDR3 is 11 amino acids long. Germline V gene lookup returns CDR1 GTSNPN and CDR2 SVGIG (reference sequence). The V gene lost 3 bases and the J gene lost 8 bases, with 10 bases spanning the gap. The DNA for the CDR3 is TGTGCCTGGAGCCTTAATAAAGGCTACACCTTC. It codes for CAWSLNKGYTF.

The V gene is TRBV27, the J gene TRBJ2-1; 7 bases fit TRBD1. Germline CDR1 reads MNHEY; CDR2 reads SMNVEV (reference sequence). This CDR3 is 16 amino acids long. V was clipped by 3 bases and J by 7 bases; unmatched bases: 12. The CDR3 bases are TGTGCCAGCAGTTTCCTTGACGTGGGACAGTCGAATGAGCAGTTCTTC. Its protein is CASSFLDVGQSNEQFF.

The CDR3 bases are TGTGCCACCCAGGAACAGGTTAGCAATCAGCCCCAGCATTTT. Translation: CATQEQVSNQPQHF. V and J are TRBV7-2 and TRBJ1-5; TRBD1 might be the D (5 bases). The CDR3 contains 14 residues. V was shortened by 10 bases and J by 0 bases, with 13 bases between the two germline ends. CDR1 is SGHTA and CDR2 is FQGNSA in the germline V gene.

The chain couples TRBV6-5 to TRBJ2-1; D perhaps matches TRBD2 (6 bases). Trimming stripped 5 bases from V and 2 bases from J, with 13 bases between. Germline V gives CDR1 MNHEY, CDR2 SVGAGI. The CDR3 runs 15 residues. DNA for the CDR3: TGTGCCAGCAGTCCCGGGAGTAGAGCCTACAATGAGCAGTTCTTC. Protein: CASSPGSRAYNEQFF.

This clone occurred a few times. This chain connects TRBV30 to TRBJ1-2; 10 bases match TRBD1. V trimming: 2 bases; J trimming: 8 bases; junction bases outside the gene matches: 5. Per the germline V gene, CDR1 is GTSNPN and CDR2 is SVGIG (reference sequence). This CDR3 has 13 amino acids. The CDR3: CAWSRGTGEGYTF. As DNA, the CDR3 is TGTGCCTGGAGTCGGGGGACAGGGGAGGGCTACACCTTC.

The sample holds a few counts of this clone. This rearrangement joins TRBV5-4 to TRBJ2-7; 10 bases fit TRBD2. CDR3 length: 15 residues. The ends lost 4 bases at V and 4 bases at J; junction bases unmatched: 8. CDR1 SGHNT and CDR2 YYREEE come from the germline V gene (reference sequence). In DNA form, the CDR3 reads TGTGCCAGCAGCCCCCGGACTAGCGGACCTTACGAGCAGTACTTC. This codes for CASSPRTSGPYEQYF.

This rearrangement joins TRBV18 to TRBJ1-5, with D unresolved. The V end was cut by 5 bases, the J end by 1 base, with 6 bases between. CDR3 size: 13 residues. Germline V gene lookup returns CDR1 KGHSH and CDR2 LQKENI. CDR3 bases: TGTGCCAGCTCAGAGCAAAGCAATCAGCCCCAGCATTTT. Residues: CASSEQSNQPQHF.

This chain connects TRBV6-1 to TRBJ1-6; 9 nucleotides agree with TRBD1. This CDR3 contains 18 residues. The germline V gene has CDR1 MNHNS and CDR2 SASEGT. The trim removed 0 bases at V and 7 bases at J, leaving 10 bases unmatched. The CDR3 bases are TGTGCCAGCAGTGAAGCGCCCCTGTGGGACAGGGTGAATTCACCCCTCCACTTT. Translated, it gives CASSEAPLWDRVNSPLHF.

This chain connects TRBV7-2 to TRBJ2-5; TRBD2 might be the D (5 bases). Per germline, CDR1 SGHTA and CDR2 FQGNSA. Trimming took 1 base from V and 3 from J, leaving 9 bases between them. The CDR3 is 14 amino acids. In DNA form, the CDR3 reads TGTGCCAGCAGCTTAGTGTCTAGCAAAGAGACCCAGTACTTC. Translation: CASSLVSSKETQYF.

The table lists this clone with a count of one. V gene TRBV18 combines with J gene TRBJ2-7; 7 bases map to TRBD1. This CDR3 spans 15 amino acids. Germline CDR1 and CDR2: KGHSH and LQKENI. Losses at the gene ends were 3 bases for V and 5 bases for J; bases not matched to a gene: 10. In DNA, the CDR3 is TGTGCCAGCTCACCGCTGGACAGGTTGTCCCACGAGCAGTACTTC. Translating it yields CASSPLDRLSHEQYF.

The rearrangement links TRBV1 to TRBJ2-3; the table gives TRBD2 as D, unverified against the DNA. TRBV1 is a recognized pseudogene. The CDR3 is 13 amino acids. The CDR3 spells CTRLGAGRDTQYF. The CDR3 DNA is TGCACCAGGCTCGGAGCGGGACGAGATACGCAGTATTTT.

V and J are TRBV6-1 and TRBJ1-2; 7 nucleotides line up with TRBD1. This CDR3 spans 13 amino acids. The J segment lost 5 bases and the V segment lost 3 bases, leaving 3 bases of the junction unmatched. Per the germline V gene, CDR1 is MNHNS and CDR2 is SASEGT. The CDR3 here is CASSDLTGYGYTF. The CDR3 bases are TGTGCCAGCAGTGATTTGACAGGGTATGGCTACACCTTC.

The chain uses TRBV4-3 and TRBJ1-5, with 11 bases aligning to TRBD1. The CDR3 has 14 residues. CDR1 LGHNA and CDR2 YSLEER come from the germline V gene. V lost 4 bases and J lost 5; bases outside the gene matches: 1. The CDR3 here is CASSRDRGDQPQHF. As DNA, the CDR3 is TGCGCCAGCAGCCGGGACAGGGGGGATCAGCCCCAGCATTTT.